The 14 T cell receptor beta chains below come from one sample, sequenced in a study of blood T cells in healthy people across ages. Through a sample-barcoded 5' primer and a J-beta primer mix, a second PCR was run for roughly 6 to 11 cycles. TCRdb reprocessed the 5' RACE reads via MiXCR and lists one record per CDR3 protein. This table holds about 720,000 distinct CDR3 sequences, 22% found once. Sample: blood. The receptors were sampled from a man aged 65 to 79 in good health.

The table lists this clonotype with a count of one. CDR3 DNA: TGTGCCAGCAGCTTTGGGACAGGGGGCTTCAATGAGCAGTTCTTC. Translated: CASSFGTGGFNEQFF. This sequence joins TRBV7-8 and TRBJ2-1; 12 bases align to TRBD1. The CDR3 runs to 15 residues. V lost 3 bases to trimming and J lost 6 bases; unmatched junction nucleotides: 3. The germline V gene encodes CDR1 SGHVS and CDR2 FQNEAQ.

The chain carries TRBV6-5 and TRBJ1-1; 7 bases are a match to TRBD1. CDR3 length: 13 amino acids. Germline V gives CDR1 MNHEY, CDR2 SVGAGI. V gave up 2 bases and J gave up 10 bases; unmatched junction bases: 7. The CDR3 coding sequence is TGTGCCAGCAGTTACCGACAGGGAGGGGGAGCTTTCTTT. Translated: CASSYRQGGGAFF.

This clonotype has ten or more counts. This chain connects TRBV12-3 or TRBV12-4 to TRBJ2-1; 8 nucleotides line up with TRBD1. The trim removed 6 bases at V and 6 bases at J, leaving 7 bases unmatched. CDR3 size: 14 residues. CDR3 region: CASSPGQGFNEQFF. CDR3 DNA: TGTGCCAGCAGCCCAGGACAGGGCTTCAATGAGCAGTTCTTC.

This clonotype was seen only a few times. The chain has TRBV6-5 and TRBJ1-1; no reliable D call. This CDR3 is 16 amino acids long. Germline values: CDR1 MNHEY, CDR2 SVGAGI. V lost 0 bases and J 4 bases, leaving 15 bases between the germline ends. Written as DNA, the CDR3 is TGTGCCAGCAGTTACTCCACCGTCGGGGTCGGCACTGAAGCTTTCTTT. Protein sequence: CASSYSTVGVGTEAFF.

The sample holds a few counts of this clonotype. This chain joins TRBV7-2 and TRBJ2-1, with D uncertain. The CDR3 covers 15 residues. Trimming took 1 base from V and 0 from J, leaving 7 bases between them. Germline assignment: CDR1 SGHTA and CDR2 FQGNSA. The CDR3 nucleotides read TGTGCCAGCAGCTTAGTTGGGCTCTCCTACAATGAGCAGTTCTTC. Amino acid sequence: CASSLVGLSYNEQFF.

This chain joins TRBV5-1 and TRBJ2-5; 8 bases line up with TRBD2. The better agreement between TRBJ2-1 and the DNA end casts doubt on the J call. Germline V CDR1 and CDR2: SGHRS, YFSETQ. This CDR3 is 14 amino acids long. The CDR3 here is CASSLGGTRDGQFF. The CDR3 DNA is TGCGCCAGCAGCTTGGGGGGGACTAGAGATGGGCAGTTCTTC.

The chain couples TRBV14 to TRBJ2-3; a weak D match, TRBD2 (6 bases). CDR3 size: 13 residues. The V end lost 0 bases, the J end lost 6 bases, and 7 bases lay between the germline ends. Looked up from germline, CDR1 is SGHDN and CDR2 is FVKESK. This CDR3 reads CASSQEGRDTQYF. The CDR3 DNA follows: TGTGCCAGCAGCCAAGAAGGGAGGGATACGCAGTATTTT.

The V call is TRBV28, the J call TRBJ2-3; TRBD2 is a possible D gene (7 bases). Trimming left V 3 bases short and J 5 bases short, with 21 bases between. The CDR3 runs to 17 residues. Per germline, CDR1 MDHEN and CDR2 SYDVKM. The CDR3 sequence is CASSFSLYREGKDTQYF. The CDR3 DNA sequence: TGTGCCAGCAGTTTTTCCCTCTACAGGGAGGGTAAAGATACGCAGTATTTT. Full variable domain (remainder filled in from reference TRBV28 and TRBJ2-3): DVKVTQSSRYLVKRTGEKVFLECVQDMDHENMFWYRQDPGLGLRLIYFSYDVKMKEKGDIPEGYSVSREKKERFSLILESASTNQTSMYLCASSFSLYREGKDTQYFGPGTRLTVL.

This chain joins TRBV7-9 and TRBJ1-2; TRBD1 might be the D (5 bases). CDR3 length equals 14 residues. Trimming left V 3 bases short and J 0 bases short, with 8 bases between. Germline V lookup: CDR1 SEHNR, CDR2 FQNEAQ (reference sequence). The CDR3 DNA reads TGTGCCAGCAGCTTGACAGTTTCTAACTATGGCTACACCTTC. This sequence encodes CASSLTVSNYGYTF. Filled out from reference TRBV7-9 and TRBJ1-2, the complete variable domain reads DTGVSQNPRHKITKRGQNVTFRCDPISEHNRLYWYRQTLGQGPEFLTYFQNEAQLEKSRLLSDRFSAERPKGSFSTLEIQRTEQGDSAMYLCASSLTVSNYGYTFGSGTRLTVV.

There are a few counts of this clonotype. The chain links TRBV4-1 to TRBJ1-1, with D uncertain. Germline V lookup: CDR1 MGHRA, CDR2 YSYEKL. The CDR3 loop spans 14 amino acids. The V and J ends lost 4 bases and 1 base respectively, with 10 bases between them. CDR3 coding DNA: TGCGCCAGCAGCCTACATCCTCCGAACACTGAAGCTTTCTTT. This encodes CASSLHPPNTEAFF.

The chain employs TRBV2 and TRBJ2-1, with unresolved D. Trimming removed 3 bases at V and 1 base at J, with 10 bases between. Germline-derived CDR1 and CDR2 are SNHLY and FYNNEI. The CDR3 runs 15 residues. The CDR3 protein is CASSEKGTSYNEQFF. The CDR3 nucleotides are TGTGCCAGCAGTGAGAAGGGAACTTCCTACAATGAGCAGTTCTTC.

This clonotype was recorded a few times. This chain links TRBV6-1 with TRBJ1-6; D is undetermined. Germline V gene sequence: CDR1 MNHNS, CDR2 SASEGT. The CDR3 covers 13 residues. The germline V and J ends were trimmed by 6 bases and 10 bases, with 13 bases remaining between them. The CDR3 loop is CASSDIGSSPLHF. As DNA, the CDR3 is TGTGCCAGCAGCGACATTGGATCCTCACCCCTCCACTTT.

This clonotype has a handful of counts. The chain links TRBV18 to TRBJ2-3; D possibly corresponds to TRBD2 (6 bases). V dropped 1 base and J dropped 1 base, with 12 bases sitting between them. The CDR3 is made up of 16 amino acids. Germline values: CDR1 KGHSH, CDR2 LQKENI. The CDR3 loop is CASSPRSGSGTDTQYF. CDR3 coding DNA: TGTGCCAGCTCACCACGTAGCGGTTCGGGCACAGATACGCAGTATTTT.

The gene calls are TRBV7-3 and TRBJ2-3; 7 bases are shared with TRBD2. The CDR3 totals 16 residues. Germline V gene data show CDR1 as SGHTA and CDR2 as FQGTGA. Unmatched junction bases numbered 4, after V lost 1 base and J lost 0 bases. As DNA, the CDR3 is TGTGCCAGCAGCTTAATGGCTAGCGGAAGCACAGATACGCAGTATTTT. This sequence encodes CASSLMASGSTDTQYF.